The clone carrying this T cell receptor beta chain was observed once. Its specificity is not known. The CDR3 is 17 amino acids. V lost 4 bases, J lost 4 bases, and 19 bases lay in between. CDR1 and CDR2 (germline): SGHDN, FVKESK. The record originates from a study of OX40 agonist ivuxolimab in advanced cancers. The study, taken as a whole, reports: Expanded clones belonging to CD8+ T cells outnumbered, on average, those of CD4+.

Libraries were prepared by immunoSEQ multiplex PCR; TCRdb keeps only in-frame clonotypes and omits some of them. The sample includes 55,000 to 75,000 clones, roughly 92% of them seen just once. The TCR comes from an adult with an advanced solid tumor such as melanoma, head and neck, liver or kidney cancer. The specimen comprised CD4+ or CD8+ T cells sorted from blood, sampled in a trial of the OX40 agonist ivuxolimab. This chain links TRBV14 with TRBJ2-2, with D perhaps TRBD1 or TRBD2 (6 bases each). CDR3 bases: TGTGCCAGCAGCCTCCTCCCGGGGGCAGGGACCACCGGGGAGCTGTTTTTT. Its translation is CASSLLPGAGTTGELFF.